Listed below are T cell receptor beta chains from one sample, sequenced in a study of identifying expanded T cells in peripheral blood. Method: immunoSEQ multiplex PCR; TCRdb's copy keeps in-frame clones and lacks some. The data hold about 110,000 clones, with 88% observed a single time. Sample: blood. The origin of the receptors is a person aged 18 to 75 in good health. The CDR3 runs from the conserved cysteine through the conserved F or W. D genes are given only for firm matches. Not every row has a clone size; where given, it reads once, few, many or a size class.

>TRBJ1-1|TRBV19|.|.
TGTGCCAGTAGTAAAGGGAGGGACACTGAAGCTTTCTTT
CASSKGRDTEAFF
>TRBJ2-7|TRBV29-1|TRBD1|.
TGCAGCGTTGAGACCGGGACAGGGGGCTCCTACGAGCAGTACTTC
CSVETGTGGSYEQYF
>TRBJ2-7|TRBV27|TRBD2|.
TGTGCCAGCAGTCCCCAGGGACTAGCGGGTAGCTACGAGCAGTACTTC
CASSPQGLAGSYEQYF
>TRBJ2-7|TRBV14|.|once
TGTGCCAGCAGCCAAGGAGACCAAAACTCCTACGAGCAGTACTTC
CASSQGDQNSYEQYF
>TRBJ1-1|TRBV5-6|.|.
TGTGCCAGCAGCTTGGGACATCCGGGATTATTAAGAAACACTGAAGCTTTCTTT
CASSLGHPGLLRNTEAFF
>TRBJ1-1|TRBV7-2|.|.
TGTGCCAGCAGCCCCTCTTGGGGGAGCGGCACTGAAGCTTTCTTT
CASSPSWGSGTEAFF
>TRBJ2-4|TRBV6-5|TRBD1|.
TGTGCCAGCAGTTACGTGGGACAGGGTTCCAAAAACATTCAGTACTTC
CASSYVGQGSKNIQYF
>TRBJ1-2|TRBV19|.|.
TGTGCCAGTAACTCCGGGGGCCGTCTGGCCTATGGCTACACCTTC
CASNSGGRLAYGYTF
>TRBJ2-3|TRBV5-1|.|.
TGCGCCAGCAGCTTGAGCGGCGGCGAAGGAAGGTTGGCGCAGTATTTT
CASSLSGGEGRLAQYF
>TRBJ2-3|TRBV1|.|.
TGCACCAGCAGTCCCCCTGAGGGAGAAGCAGATACGCAGTATTTT
CTSSPPEGEADTQYF
>TRBJ2-7|TRBV5-1|TRBD1|.
TGCGCCAGCAGCTTGGCAACAGGGGGCAACTTTCAGAAGCAGTACTTC
CASSLATGGNFQKQYF
>TRBJ2-1|TRBV9|TRBD2|.
TGTGCCAGCAGCACAAGGACTAGCGCAGACTCCTACAATGAGCAGTTCTTC
CASSTRTSADSYNEQFF
>TRBJ2-2|TRBV15|.|.
TGTGCCACCAGGGACAGACTCACCGGGGAGCTGTTTTTT
CATRDRLTGELFF
>TRBJ2-7|TRBV6-6|.|.
TGTGCCAGCAGCCTACAGGGTTTGTCCTACGAGCAGTACTTC
CASSLQGLSYEQYF
>TRBJ1-3|TRBV11-2|TRBD1|.
TGTGCCAGCAGTCCCAGGGGGCTCAACACCATATATTTT
CASSPRGLNTIYF
>TRBJ2-3|TRBV2|.|.
TGTGCCAGCAGTGAGTGGCGGACAGATACGCAGTATTTT
CASSEWRTDTQYF
>TRBJ2-4|TRBV12-1|.|.
TGTGCCAGCAGCTATGGGGAGTTC
CASSYGEF
>TRBJ2-1|TRBV29-1|.|few
TGCAGCGCCCGAGGGTTGGGGGCCGCCTACAATGAGCAGTTCTTC
CSARGLGAAYNEQFF
>TRBJ1-1|TRBV6-1|.|once
TGTGCCAGCCTGCCCACTGCGAACACTGAAGCTTTCTTT
CASLPTANTEAFF
>TRBJ2-2|TRBV5-1|.|.
TGCGCCAGCAGCTTGGATCCGGCGGGACTGACGAACACCGGGGAGCTGTTTTTT
CASSLDPAGLTNTGELFF
>TRBJ2-7|TRBV14|.|few
TGTGCCAGCAGCCAAGTAGGCGGACCATCCTACGAGCAGTACTTC
CASSQVGGPSYEQYF
>TRBJ2-7|TRBV18|.|.
TGTGCCAGCTCACCGCCCTCGCTCAGGGGCTACGAGCAGTACTTC
CASSPPSLRGYEQYF
>TRBJ1-3|TRBV5-6|.|.
TGTGCCAGCATGGACGTTACCTCTGGAAACACCATATATTTT
CASMDVTSGNTIYF
>TRBJ1-2|TRBV4-1|.|once
TGCGCCAGCAGCCAAGATAAGGGGTTCCCCTATGGCTACACCTTC
CASSQDKGFPYGYTF
>TRBJ1-1|TRBV2|.|.
TGTGCCAGCAGCCCACAGGGAAGAGGGACTGAAGCTTTCTTT
CASSPQGRGTEAFF
>TRBJ2-1|TRBV29-1|.|.
TGCAGCGTTGCGAGCGGTGAGCAGTTCTTC
CSVASGEQFF
>TRBJ1-5|TRBV19|.|.
TGTGCCAGTAGTATTAACCAGGGGTCCAATCAGCCCCAGCATTTT
CASSINQGSNQPQHF
>TRBJ2-2|TRBV7-9|.|.
TGTGCCAGCAGATACCGGGACACGTTAAGCGGGGAGCTGTTTTTT
CASRYRDTLSGELFF
>TRBJ2-7|TRBV29-1|.|.
TGCAGCGTTGTTTACAGCTACGAGCAGTACTTC
CSVVYSYEQYF
>TRBJ2-7|TRBV14|TRBD2|.
TGTGCCAGCAGCCTGACTAGCGGCCCCTACGAGCAGTACTTC
CASSLTSGPYEQYF
>TRBJ2-5|TRBV9|TRBD2|once
TGTGCCAGCAGCGTAGTCCCTAGCGGGCCCCAAGAGACCCAGTACTTC
CASSVVPSGPQETQYF